This TCR beta chain was profiled in a study of CD8+CD57+ T cells in acquired aplastic anemia (dated by TCRdb to between 2018 and 2020). Broadly, across the study: DNA extracted from sorted CD4+ and CD8+ cells had a mean of approximately 3.4 ug, with a range of roughly 0.2 to 27.4 ug. CD8+CD57+ expansion was defined as frequency above the mean frequency observed in healthy subjects. What the work shows at the level of the full study, not this receptor alone: Around 30 CD8+ CDR3 sequences were shared between patients and controls but appeared highly expressed in patients and within their immunodominant clones. No significant difference in CD8+ Simpson's diversity was found between patients and healthy controls (P=0.060).

This clonotype has just a few counts. The clone's antigen remains unknown. No much larger clonotype is one base removed from it; base qualities were not supplied. Taken from the germline V gene, the CDR1 and CDR2 loops are SGHTA and FQGNSA. Trimming removed 0 bases from V and 6 bases from J, leaving 14 bases between the germline ends. From cysteine to phenylalanine, the CDR3 is 15 amino acids long. Kept here is only the CDR3 DNA, which spans 45 bases and is read in frame from base 1. Flow cytometry had shown CD8+CD57+ cell expansion in the patients selected for sequencing. Every patient had severe acquired aplastic anemia, diagnosed using the International Study of Aplastic Anemia and Agranulocytosis and Camitta criteria. At the time blood was sampled, none of the patients had received any therapy. In the study, sorted CD4+ and CD8+ blood T cells from patients with severe aplastic anemia and from healthy subjects underwent deep sequencing of TCR repertoires. In the USA, patient enrollment took place under clinicaltrials.gov protocols 00001620, 01623167, 00001397, 00071045, 00081523 and 00961064. Ficoll-Paque density gradient centrifugation was used to isolate peripheral blood mononuclear cells. Before DNA was extracted, CD4+ and CD8+ T cells were sorted using either FACS or magnetic beads.

TCR beta VDJ combination and CDR3 sequence profiling used genomic DNA as the template. An Illumina HiSeq 2000 was the platform used for TCR repertoire sequencing. The study's processing was this. TRBV/TRBJ rearrangement plots, CDR3 size and DJ length profiles, and Simpson's diversity index were used to assess repertoires. The most abundant DNA sequence in the deep sequencing data was defined as the immunodominant clone. CDR3 amino acid sequences were checked for sharing across subjects and were also compared against the VDJdb database and published repertoires. Through fastp at Q25 and MiXCR, TCRdb rebuilt clones from the public reads, retaining in-frame beta chains. Rows are unified per CDR3 protein, each entry keeping the most common DNA and genes. TCRdb, not the authors, supplied the V and J calls. The sample table shows about 200,000 distinct CDR3 sequences, and approximately 60% are seen once. The ten largest clonotypes hold around 60% of the sample.

Sequencing input: sorted CD4+, CD8+, or CD8+CD57+ T cells (not recorded which) from PBMCs. This TCR derives from a human donor with aplastic anemia. The rearrangement joined TRBV7-2 to TRBJ1-1; TRBD1 is a possible D gene, resting on 6 matching bases. The nucleotides read TGTGCCAGCAGCTTAGCGGGGTCCAGGGGAGCTGAAGCTTTCTTT. Its protein reads: CASSLAGSRGAEAFF.